Below, 12 T cell receptor beta chains from the same sample are listed, as sequenced in a study of blood T cell repertoires in COVID-19. Profiling relied on immunoSEQ multiplex PCR, and the TCRdb table lists in-frame clones only, not all of them. In the table there are 99,000 or so clones, about three quarters of which are singletons. Sequenced material: peripheral blood. These receptors were obtained from a woman in her 70s with acute or convalescent COVID-19.

V usage is TRBV18 and J usage is TRBJ1-2; D not certain. CDR1 and CDR2 from the germline V gene are KGHSH and LQKENI. Between the trimmed V and J ends, which lost 3 bases and 6 bases, there was a span of 14 bases. The CDR3 is 14 residues long. This CDR3 is CASSPAVFTNGYTF. The CDR3, as DNA: TGTGCCAGCTCACCGGCAGTTTTTACGAATGGCTACACCTTC.

The rearrangement uses TRBV19 and TRBJ2-1, with D unresolved. Looked up from germline, CDR1 is LNHDA and CDR2 is SQIVND (reference sequence). V lost 1 base, J lost 3 bases, and 13 bases lay in between. This CDR3 has 16 amino acids. The CDR3 sequence: CASSIGLARNYNEQFF. The CDR3 nucleotides are TGTGCCAGTAGTATAGGTTTGGCTAGGAACTACAATGAGCAGTTCTTC.

The chain recombines TRBV5-5 with TRBJ2-7; 10 nucleotides match TRBD1. Germline CDR1 reads SGHKS; CDR2 reads YYEKEE (reference sequence). CDR3 size: 15 residues. The trim removed 6 bases at V and 3 bases at J, leaving 9 bases unmatched. The CDR3 loop is CASNTPGQGRYEQYF. Here the CDR3 DNA reads TGTGCCAGCAATACACCGGGACAGGGGCGCTACGAGCAGTACTTC.

The V and J genes are TRBV9 and TRBJ2-3; 8 nucleotides match TRBD2. V lost 2 bases to trimming and J lost 0 bases; unmatched junction nucleotides: 5. Germline lookup yields CDR1 SGDLS and CDR2 YYNGEE. This CDR3 spans 16 amino acids. DNA of the CDR3: TGTGCCAGCAGCGTCGGCGGGGGGATTAGCACAGATACGCAGTATTTT. Encoded protein: CASSVGGGISTDTQYF.

V usage is TRBV28 and J usage is TRBJ1-4; TRBD1 aligns across 7 bases. This CDR3 comprises 14 residues. Germline trimming cut 8 bases from V and 5 bases from J; bases unmatched to any gene: 8. CDR1 and CDR2 (germline): MDHEN, SYDVKM. The CDR3 bases are TGTGCCAGCCGTCTTACGGGACAGAATGAAAAACTGTTTTTT. Translation: CASRLTGQNEKLFF.

This chain connects TRBV19 to TRBJ2-3; 16 nucleotides align to TRBD2. Trimming took 8 bases from V and 5 from J; bases not matched to a gene: 7. The CDR3 is made up of 16 amino acids. Germline values: CDR1 LNHDA, CDR2 SQIVND (reference sequence). CDR3 region: CASSGTSGGAVDTQYF. The CDR3 region has the DNA TGTGCCAGTTCAGGGACTAGCGGGGGGGCCGTAGATACGCAGTATTTT.

The chain joins TRBV7-8 to TRBJ1-3; D is perhaps TRBD1 (6 bases). CDR3 size: 16 residues. Trimming removed 4 bases from V and 1 base from J, with 14 bases in between. Germline CDR1 and CDR2: SGHVS and FQNEAQ. CDR3 region: CASSSAQGRSGNTIYF. The CDR3 DNA is TGTGCCAGCAGCTCAGCACAGGGAAGGTCTGGAAACACCATATATTTT.

This chain links TRBV7-9 with TRBJ2-7; maybe TRBD1 (5 bases). Deletions cut 2 bases from V and 2 bases from J, with 10 bases between. There are 14 residues in the CDR3. The germline V gene encodes CDR1 SEHNR and CDR2 FQNEAQ (reference sequence). CDR3 protein: CASSLRPTAYEQYF. The CDR3 region has the DNA TGTGCCAGCAGCTTACGCCCGACAGCCTACGAGCAGTACTTC. The whole variable domain, filled in from reference TRBV7-9 and TRBJ2-7, reads DTGVSQNPRHKITKRGQNVTFRCDPISEHNRLYWYRQTLGQGPEFLTYFQNEAQLEKSRLLSDRFSAERPKGSFSTLEIQRTEQGDSAMYLCASSLRPTAYEQYFGPGTRLTVT.

This clone came up once. The chain uses TRBV12-3 or TRBV12-4 and TRBJ2-1; D perhaps matches TRBD1 (5 bases). The ends were cut back, 0 bases at V and 8 bases at J, with 8 bases in the middle. The CDR3 is 13 amino acids. This CDR3 is CASSLAGVDEQFF. The CDR3 DNA sequence: TGTGCCAGCAGTTTAGCAGGGGTGGATGAGCAGTTCTTC.

This clone was counted once. V and J are TRBV2 and TRBJ1-2; D remains ambiguous. The CDR3 extends over 13 amino acids. Germline assignment: CDR1 SNHLY and CDR2 FYNNEI. V was trimmed by 2 bases and J by 2 bases, leaving 6 bases between them. The CDR3 bases are TGTGCCAGCAGTGAACATCAGAACTATGGCTACACCTTC. The encoded protein is CASSEHQNYGYTF.

The chain couples TRBV7-9 to TRBJ2-5; TRBD2 agrees at 8 bases. Trimming cost V 5 bases and J 5 bases; bases outside gene matches: 4. Per the germline V gene, CDR1 is SEHNR and CDR2 is FQNEAQ (reference sequence). This CDR3 comprises 13 residues. In DNA, the CDR3 is TGTGCCAGCAGCCGGGGGGGCCGGGAGACCCAGTACTTC. Translation gives CASSRGGRETQYF.

The chain recombines TRBV7-2 with TRBJ2-3, with 10 nucleotides matching TRBD2. Germline V lookup: CDR1 SGHTA, CDR2 FQGNSA. The V and J ends lost 5 bases and 1 base, in that order; junction bases with no gene match: 6. The CDR3 covers 16 residues. The CDR3 sequence: CASSPLAGGGTDTQYF. The CDR3 nucleotides read TGTGCCAGCAGCCCATTAGCGGGGGGCGGCACAGATACGCAGTATTTT.